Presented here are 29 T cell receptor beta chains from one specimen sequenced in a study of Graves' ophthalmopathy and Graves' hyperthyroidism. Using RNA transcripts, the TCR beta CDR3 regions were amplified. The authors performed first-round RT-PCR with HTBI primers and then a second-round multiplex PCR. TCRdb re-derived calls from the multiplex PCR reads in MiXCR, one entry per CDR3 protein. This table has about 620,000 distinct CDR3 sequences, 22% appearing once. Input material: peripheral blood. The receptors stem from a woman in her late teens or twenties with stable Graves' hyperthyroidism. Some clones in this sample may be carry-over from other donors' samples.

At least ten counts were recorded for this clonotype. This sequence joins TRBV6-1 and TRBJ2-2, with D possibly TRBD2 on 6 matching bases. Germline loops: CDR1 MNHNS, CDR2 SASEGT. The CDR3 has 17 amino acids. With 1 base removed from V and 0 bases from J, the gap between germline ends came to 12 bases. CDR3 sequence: CASSEVLGGANTGELFF. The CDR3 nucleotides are TGTGCCAGCAGTGAAGTTCTGGGGGGAGCGAACACCGGGGAGCTGTTTTTT.

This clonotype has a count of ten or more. The CDR3 reads CASSAAGQETQYF. In DNA, the CDR3 is TGCGCCAGCAGTGCGGCAGGGCAAGAGACCCAGTACTTC. The chain links TRBV10-1 to TRBJ2-5; a possible D gene is TRBD1 (5 bases). Germline CDR1 is WNHNN and CDR2 is SYGVQD (reference sequence). This CDR3 is built from 13 residues. V lost 4 bases to trimming and J lost 2 bases, with 8 bases between them.

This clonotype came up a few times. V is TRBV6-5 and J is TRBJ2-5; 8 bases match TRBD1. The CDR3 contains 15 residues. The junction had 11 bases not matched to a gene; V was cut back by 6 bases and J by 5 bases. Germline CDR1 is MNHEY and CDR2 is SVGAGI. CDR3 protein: CASRLGQGIVETQYF. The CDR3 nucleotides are TGTGCCAGCAGACTCGGACAGGGAATAGTGGAGACCCAGTACTTC.

CDR3 sequence: CASSYWEQLGQETQYF. The CDR3 nucleotides read TGTGCCAGCAGTTACTGGGAGCAACTGGGGCAAGAGACCCAGTACTTC. The chain combines TRBV6-5 with TRBJ2-5, with D perhaps TRBD2 (5 bases). The CDR3 consists of 16 residues. CDR1 is MNHEY, CDR2 SVGAGI, per germline. Trimming removed 1 base from V and 2 bases from J, with 14 bases in between.

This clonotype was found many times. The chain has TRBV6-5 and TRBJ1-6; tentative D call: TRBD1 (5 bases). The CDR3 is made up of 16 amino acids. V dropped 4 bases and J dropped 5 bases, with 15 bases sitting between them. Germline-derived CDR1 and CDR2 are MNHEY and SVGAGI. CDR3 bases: TGTGCCAGCAGTTTTTCCCAGGAGGGGAATAATTCACCCCTCCACTTT. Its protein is CASSFSQEGNNSPLHF.

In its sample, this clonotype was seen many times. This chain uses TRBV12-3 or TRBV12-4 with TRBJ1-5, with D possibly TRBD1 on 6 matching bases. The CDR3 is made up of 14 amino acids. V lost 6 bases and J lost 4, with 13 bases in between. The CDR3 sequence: CASSPGQGNQPQHF. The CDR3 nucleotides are TGTGCCAGCAGCCCGGGACAAGGGAATCAGCCCCAGCATTTT.

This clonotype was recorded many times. The CDR3 region is CAISTIGGTFYEQYF. The DNA for the CDR3 is TGTGCCATCAGTACCATAGGGGGTACCTTCTACGAGCAGTACTTC. The gene calls are TRBV10-3 and TRBJ2-7; a possible D gene is TRBD1 (6 bases). V lost 5 bases and J lost 3, with 17 bases in between. CDR3 size: 15 residues. The germline V gene encodes CDR1 ENHRY and CDR2 SYGVKD.

Written as DNA, the CDR3 is TGTGCCAGCAGTCGTGATAGTTCACCCCTCCACTTT. Its translation is CASSRDSSPLHF. This chain uses TRBV12-3 or TRBV12-4 with TRBJ1-6; D is unresolved. CDR3 size: 12 residues. Between the trimmed V and J ends, which lost 5 bases and 9 bases, there was a span of 8 bases.

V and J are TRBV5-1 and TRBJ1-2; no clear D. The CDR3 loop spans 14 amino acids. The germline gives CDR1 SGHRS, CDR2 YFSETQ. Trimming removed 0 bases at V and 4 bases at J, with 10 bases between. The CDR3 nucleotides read TGCGCCAGCAGCTTGGAGTCGGGTCTCTATGGCTACACCTTC. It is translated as CASSLESGLYGYTF.

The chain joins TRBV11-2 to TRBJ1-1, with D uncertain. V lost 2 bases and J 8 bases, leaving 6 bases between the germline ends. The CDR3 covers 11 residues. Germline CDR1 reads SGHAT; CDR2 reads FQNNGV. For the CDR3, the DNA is TGTGCCAGCAGCTTATTTCAGGAAGCTTTCTTT. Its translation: CASSLFQEAFF. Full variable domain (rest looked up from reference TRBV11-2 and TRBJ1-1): EAGVAQSPRYKIIEKRQSVAFWCNPISGHATLYWYQQILGQGPKLLIQFQNNGVVDDSQLPKDRFSAERLKGVDSTLKIQPAKLEDSAVYLCASSLFQEAFFGQGTRLTVV.

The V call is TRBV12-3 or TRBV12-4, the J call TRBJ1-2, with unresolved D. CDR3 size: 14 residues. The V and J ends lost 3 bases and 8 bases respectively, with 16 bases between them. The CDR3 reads CASSFRGSGDGYTF. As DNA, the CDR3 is TGTGCCAGCAGTTTTAGAGGGTCAGGAGACGGCTACACCTTC.

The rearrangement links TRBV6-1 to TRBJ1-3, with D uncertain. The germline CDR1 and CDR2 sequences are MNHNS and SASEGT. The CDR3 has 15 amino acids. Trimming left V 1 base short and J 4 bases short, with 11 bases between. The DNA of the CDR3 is TGTGCCAGCAGTGAAGGGTCCCCAGTCGGAAACACCATATATTTT. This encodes CASSEGSPVGNTIYF.

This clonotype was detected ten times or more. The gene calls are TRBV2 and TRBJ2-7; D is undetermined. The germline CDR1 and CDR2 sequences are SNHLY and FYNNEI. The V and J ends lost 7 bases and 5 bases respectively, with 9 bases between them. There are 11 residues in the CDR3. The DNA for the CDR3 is TGTGCCAGCACCCCCAATAACGAGCAGTACTTC. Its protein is CASTPNNEQYF.

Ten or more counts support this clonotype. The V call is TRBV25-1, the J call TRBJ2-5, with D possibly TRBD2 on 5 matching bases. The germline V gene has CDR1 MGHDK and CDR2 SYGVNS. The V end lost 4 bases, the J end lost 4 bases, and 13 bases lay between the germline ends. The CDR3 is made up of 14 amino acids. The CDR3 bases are TGTGCCAGCAGTGGAGATCGGACTGTAGAGACCCAGTACTTC. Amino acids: CASSGDRTVETQYF.

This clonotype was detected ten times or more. This chain's CDR3 is CSARRPQGSQAGELFF. The CDR3 DNA reads TGCAGTGCTAGAAGACCACAGGGGTCACAGGCCGGGGAGCTGTTTTTT. V is TRBV20-1 and J is TRBJ2-2, with 7 positions matching TRBD1. Germline V gene sequence: CDR1 DFQATT, CDR2 SNEGSKA (reference sequence). V lost 2 bases and J lost 6; bases outside the gene matches: 12. The CDR3 contains 16 residues.

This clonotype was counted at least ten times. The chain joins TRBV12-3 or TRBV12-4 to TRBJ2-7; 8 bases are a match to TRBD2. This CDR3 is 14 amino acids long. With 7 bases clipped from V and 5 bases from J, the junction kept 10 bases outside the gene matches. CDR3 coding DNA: TGTGCCAGCACCCAACGGGGGGGGTCCGACGAGCAGTACTTC. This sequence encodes CASTQRGGSDEQYF.

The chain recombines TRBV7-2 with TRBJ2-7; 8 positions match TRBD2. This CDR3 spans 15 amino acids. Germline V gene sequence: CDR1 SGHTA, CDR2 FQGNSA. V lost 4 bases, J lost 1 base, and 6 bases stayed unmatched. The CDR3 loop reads CASSSSGSPSYEQYF. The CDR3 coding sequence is TGTGCCAGCAGCTCGAGCGGGAGCCCGTCCTACGAGCAGTACTTC.

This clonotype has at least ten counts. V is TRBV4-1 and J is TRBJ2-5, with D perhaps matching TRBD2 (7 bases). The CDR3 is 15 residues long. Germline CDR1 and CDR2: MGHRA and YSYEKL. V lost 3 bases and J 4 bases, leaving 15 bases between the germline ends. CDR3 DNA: TGCGCCAGCAGCCACGGAGGGGGGGGGCGAGAGACCCAGTACTTC. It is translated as CASSHGGGGRETQYF.

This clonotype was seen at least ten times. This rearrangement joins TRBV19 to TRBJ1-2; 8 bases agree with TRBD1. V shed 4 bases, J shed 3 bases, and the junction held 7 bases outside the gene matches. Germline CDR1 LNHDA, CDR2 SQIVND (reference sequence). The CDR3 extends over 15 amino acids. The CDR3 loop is CASSNRRQGYYGYTF. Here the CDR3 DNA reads TGTGCCAGTAGTAACCGGAGACAGGGGTACTATGGCTACACCTTC.

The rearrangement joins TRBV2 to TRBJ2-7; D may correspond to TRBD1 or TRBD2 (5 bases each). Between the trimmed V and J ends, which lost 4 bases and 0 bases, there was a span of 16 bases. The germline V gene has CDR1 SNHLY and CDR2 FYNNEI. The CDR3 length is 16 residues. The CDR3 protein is CASSAMGRESSYEQYF. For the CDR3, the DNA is TGTGCCAGCAGTGCGATGGGACGGGAAAGCTCCTACGAGCAGTACTTC.

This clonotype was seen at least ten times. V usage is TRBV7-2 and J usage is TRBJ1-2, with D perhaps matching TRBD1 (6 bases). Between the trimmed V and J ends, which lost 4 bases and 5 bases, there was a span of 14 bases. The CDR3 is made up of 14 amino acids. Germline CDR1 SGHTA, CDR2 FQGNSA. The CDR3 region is CASSSGGPGYGYTF. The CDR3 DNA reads TGTGCCAGCAGCTCGGGGGGGCCGGGATATGGCTACACCTTC.

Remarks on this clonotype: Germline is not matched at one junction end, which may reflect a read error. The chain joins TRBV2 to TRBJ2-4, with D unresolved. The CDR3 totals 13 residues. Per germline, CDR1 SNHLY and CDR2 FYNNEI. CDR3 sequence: CASSLMAKNIKYF. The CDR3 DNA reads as TGTGCCAGCAGCCTTATGGCCAAAAACATTAAGTACTTC. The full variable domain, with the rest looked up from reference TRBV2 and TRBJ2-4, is EPEVTQTPSHQVTQMGQEVILRCVPISNHLYFYWYRQILGQKVEFLVSFYNNEISEKSEIFDDQFSVERPDGSNFTLKIRSTKLEDSAMYFCASSLMAKNIKYFGAGTRLSVL.

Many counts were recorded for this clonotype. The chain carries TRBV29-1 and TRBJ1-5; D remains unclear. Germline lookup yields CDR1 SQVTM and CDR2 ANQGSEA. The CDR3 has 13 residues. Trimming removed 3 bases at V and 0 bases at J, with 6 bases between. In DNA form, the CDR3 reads TGCAGCGTTGAGCTAGATAGCAATCAGCCCCAGCATTTT. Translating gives CSVELDSNQPQHF.

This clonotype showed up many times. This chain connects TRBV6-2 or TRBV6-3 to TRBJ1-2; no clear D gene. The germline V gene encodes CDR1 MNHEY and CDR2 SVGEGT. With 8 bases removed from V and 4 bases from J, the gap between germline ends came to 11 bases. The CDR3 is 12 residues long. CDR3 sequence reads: CASSISLYGYTF. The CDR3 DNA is TGTGCCAGCTCGATCAGCCTCTATGGCTACACCTTC.

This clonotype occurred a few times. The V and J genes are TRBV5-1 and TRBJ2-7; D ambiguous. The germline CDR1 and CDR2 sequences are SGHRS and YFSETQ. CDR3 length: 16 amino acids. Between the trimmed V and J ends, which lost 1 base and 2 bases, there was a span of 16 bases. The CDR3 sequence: CASSLFFGQKAYEQYF. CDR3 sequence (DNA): TGCGCCAGCAGCTTGTTTTTCGGTCAGAAAGCCTACGAGCAGTACTTC.

The CDR3, as DNA: TGTGCCAGCAGTCACCCGACAGGGGTTAGGAACGAGCAGTACTTC. Its translation: CASSHPTGVRNEQYF. This sequence joins TRBV12-3 or TRBV12-4 and TRBJ2-7; 8 bases agree with TRBD1. There are 15 residues in the CDR3. V lost 5 bases, J lost 5 bases, and 11 bases stayed unmatched.

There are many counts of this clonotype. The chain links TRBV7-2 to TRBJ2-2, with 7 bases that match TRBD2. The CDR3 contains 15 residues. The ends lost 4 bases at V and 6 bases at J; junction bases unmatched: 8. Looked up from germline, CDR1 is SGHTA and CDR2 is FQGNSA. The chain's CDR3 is CASSSSPSGAGELFF. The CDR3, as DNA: TGTGCCAGCAGCTCCTCCCCTAGCGGTGCCGGGGAGCTGTTTTTT.

CDR3 coding DNA: TGTGCCAGCAGTGAAAGGGGACTCAAGAACACTGAAGCTTTCTTT. Protein sequence: CASSERGLKNTEAFF. The chain carries TRBV6-1 and TRBJ1-1, with D possibly being TRBD1 (5 bases). The V gene's germline CDR1 is MNHNS and CDR2 SASEGT. V gave up 2 bases and J gave up 1 base, with 11 bases separating them. The length of the CDR3 is 15 residues.

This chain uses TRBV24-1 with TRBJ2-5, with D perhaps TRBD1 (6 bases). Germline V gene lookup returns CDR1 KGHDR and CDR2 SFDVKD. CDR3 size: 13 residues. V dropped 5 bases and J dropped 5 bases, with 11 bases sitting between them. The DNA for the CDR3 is TGTGCCACCAGTGCGGTGAGGGGGGAGACCCAGTACTTC. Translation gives CATSAVRGETQYF.